This T cell receptor (beta chain) was documented in a study of cytomegalovirus exposure and HLA in healthy donors. CDR1 and CDR2 (germline): SGHDT, YYEEEE. This CDR3 has 14 residues. V lost 0 bases, J lost 6 bases, and 2 bases stayed unmatched. 13 Jbeta primers and 60 Vbeta primers were used for the PCR. Sequenced by immunoSEQ multiplex PCR; TCRdb stores in-frame clones only, minus some. The table includes 95,000 to 150,000 clones, roughly four fifths detected once. The clonotype originates from a man aged 40-49 years in good health and CMV-seronegative. The V gene is TRBV5-6, the J gene TRBJ2-2; 7 positions agree with TRBD1. The sample taken for sequencing was PBMCs. CDR3 sequence (DNA): TGTGCCAGCAGCTTGGTCACAGGGGCCGGGGAGCTGTTTTTT. Protein sequence: CASSLVTGAGELFF.